This T cell receptor (beta chain) was documented in a study of blood T cell repertoires in COVID-19. Study summary: Samples taken during acute and convalescent COVID-19 were collected in the United States, Italy and Spain.

Original processing methods: Amplification of reference gene primers provided the estimated nucleated cell counts. The repertoire was sequenced with immunoSEQ multiplex PCR; TCRdb's copy has only in-frame clones and lacks some. V, J and clone size are those of that table, while D and trimming were read from the DNA. The data contain under 140,000 clones, 72% of them seen just once; the ten biggest clones take up 6% to 8.5%. Germline CDR1 MDHEN, CDR2 SYDVKM. The CDR3 is 14 amino acids. J was trimmed by 8 bases and V by 4 bases; bases with no gene match: 5. The TCR comes from a woman aged 55-69 years with acute or convalescent COVID-19. This sequence joins TRBV28 and TRBJ1-4; 9 bases match TRBD1. The sample was peripheral blood. The CDR3 sequence: CASSSQGAGEKLFF. CDR3 sequence (DNA): TGTGCCAGCAGTTCACAGGGGGCAGGGGAAAAACTGTTTTTT.